This is a list of T cell receptor beta chains from one sample in a study of T cell repertoires in cytomegalovirus infection. TCRdb passed the reads through MiXCR, listing each CDR3 protein once. The data contain fewer than 550,000 distinct CDR3 sequences, about 11% of them singletons. Input material: PBMCs. These receptors were obtained from a human donor in good health (CMV status not recorded). Some clones in this sample may be carry-over from other donors' samples. CDR3s include the opening cysteine and the closing phenylalanine or tryptophan. Fields, in order: CDR3 protein, CDR3 DNA, V gene, D gene, clone size, J gene. The D gene is left open where the match is weak. Clone size, where shown, is once, few, many, or a class for clones that have expanded.

CDR3 protein: CASSPNGRNTEAFF
CDR3 DNA: TGTGCCAGCAGCCCCAATGGGAGGAACACTGAAGCTTTCTTT
V gene: TRBV12-3/TRBV12-4
D gene: -
clone size: many
J gene: TRBJ1-1

CDR3 protein: CASLGQGDYGYTF
CDR3 DNA: TGTGCCAGCCTGGGACAGGGAGACTATGGCTACACCTTC
V gene: TRBV6-5
D gene: TRBD1
clone size: many
J gene: TRBJ1-2

CDR3 protein: CASSPSGLAGGPSYEQYF
CDR3 DNA: TGTGCCAGCAGCCCCTCCGGACTAGCGGGAGGTCCCTCCTACGAGCAGTACTTC
V gene: TRBV7-9
D gene: TRBD2
clone size: many
J gene: TRBJ2-7

CDR3 protein: CASARSGDSNQPQHF
CDR3 DNA: TGTGCTAGTGCCCGCTCAGGAGATAGCAATCAGCCCCAGCATTTT
V gene: TRBV12-5
D gene: -
clone size: many
J gene: TRBJ1-5

CDR3 protein: CAWGELKTQYF
CDR3 DNA: TGTGCCTGGGGGGAATTGAAGACCCAGTACTTC
V gene: TRBV30
D gene: -
clone size: few
J gene: TRBJ2-5

CDR3 protein: CASSLGDSYEQYF
CDR3 DNA: TGTGCCAGCAGCTTGGGGGACAGCTACGAGCAGTACTTC
V gene: TRBV7-2
D gene: TRBD1
clone size: many
J gene: TRBJ2-7

CDR3 protein: CASRADRRLYEQYF
CDR3 DNA: TGTGCCAGCAGGGCCGACAGGCGCCTCTACGAGCAGTACTTC
V gene: TRBV12-3/TRBV12-4
D gene: -
clone size: -
J gene: TRBJ2-7

CDR3 protein: CSARDRMYEQFF
CDR3 DNA: TGCAGTGCTAGAGATCGGATGTATGAGCAGTTCTTC
V gene: TRBV20-1
D gene: -
clone size: few
J gene: TRBJ2-1

CDR3 protein: CASSQANGGNEQFF
CDR3 DNA: TGTGCCAGCAGCCAAGCAAACGGGGGGAATGAGCAGTTCTTC
V gene: TRBV4-1
D gene: TRBD2
clone size: -
J gene: TRBJ2-1

CDR3 protein: CASSNPLGAGEQPQHF
CDR3 DNA: TGTGCCAGCAGCAACCCCCTCGGGGCAGGGGAGCAGCCCCAGCATTTT
V gene: TRBV6-6
D gene: -
clone size: few
J gene: TRBJ1-5

CDR3 protein: CATSNPGRAWNQPQHF
CDR3 DNA: TGTGCCACCAGCAACCCGGGCAGGGCTTGGAATCAGCCCCAGCATTTT
V gene: TRBV15
D gene: -
clone size: few
J gene: TRBJ1-5

CDR3 protein: CASSRLAGVGEQFF
CDR3 DNA: TGTGCCAGTAGTAGGCTAGCGGGAGTCGGTGAGCAGTTCTTC
V gene: TRBV19
D gene: TRBD2
clone size: many
J gene: TRBJ2-1

CDR3 protein: CASSHRQGAWETQYF
CDR3 DNA: TGTGCCAGCAGCCATCGACAGGGGGCGTGGGAGACCCAGTACTTC
V gene: TRBV7-2
D gene: TRBD1
clone size: many
J gene: TRBJ2-5

CDR3 protein: CASTYDRGYEQYF
CDR3 DNA: TGCGCCAGCACCTACGACAGGGGCTACGAGCAGTACTTC
V gene: TRBV10-2
D gene: TRBD1
clone size: many
J gene: TRBJ2-7

CDR3 protein: CASRDSSGRSYNEQFF
CDR3 DNA: TGTGCCAGCAGGGACTCTAGCGGGCGTTCCTACAATGAGCAGTTCTTC
V gene: TRBV2
D gene: TRBD2
clone size: few
J gene: TRBJ2-1

CDR3 protein: CASRFSGNEKLFF
CDR3 DNA: TGTGCCAGTAGATTCTCGGGGAATGAAAAACTGTTTTTT
V gene: TRBV19
D gene: -
clone size: -
J gene: TRBJ1-4

CDR3 protein: CSAYRGRDYNSPLHF
CDR3 DNA: TGCAGTGCCTACCGGGGAAGGGACTATAATTCACCCCTCCACTTT
V gene: TRBV20-1
D gene: -
clone size: few
J gene: TRBJ1-6

CDR3 protein: CAIADRVGDQPQHF
CDR3 DNA: TGTGCCATCGCGGACAGGGTAGGCGATCAGCCCCAGCATTTT
V gene: TRBV10-3
D gene: TRBD1
clone size: many
J gene: TRBJ1-5

CDR3 protein: CASSPPSTSLEETQYF
CDR3 DNA: TGTGCCAGCAGCCCCCCCTCGACTAGCCTAGAAGAGACCCAGTACTTC
V gene: TRBV3-1
D gene: TRBD2
clone size: many
J gene: TRBJ2-5

CDR3 protein: CASTTRTVNYGYTF
CDR3 DNA: TGTGCCAGCACTACTCGAACGGTAAACTATGGCTACACCTTC
V gene: TRBV12-3/TRBV12-4
D gene: -
clone size: few
J gene: TRBJ1-2

CDR3 protein: CASSSVRDRGPNYGYTF
CDR3 DNA: TGTGCCAGCAGCTCAGTCCGGGACAGGGGACCTAACTATGGCTACACCTTC
V gene: TRBV11-2
D gene: TRBD1
clone size: many
J gene: TRBJ1-2

CDR3 protein: CASSNRQGGISGANVLTF
CDR3 DNA: TGTGCCAGCAGCAACCGACAGGGAGGAATCTCTGGGGCCAACGTCCTGACTTTC
V gene: TRBV7-2
D gene: -
clone size: many
J gene: TRBJ2-6

CDR3 protein: CVSSLSGSGDLGETQYF
CDR3 DNA: TGTGTCAGCAGCTTAAGTGGCAGCGGGGATTTGGGTGAGACCCAGTACTTC
V gene: TRBV7-3
D gene: TRBD2
clone size: -
J gene: TRBJ2-5

CDR3 protein: CASNYVEGEAFF
CDR3 DNA: TGTGCCAGCAATTACGTAGAGGGTGAAGCTTTCTTT
V gene: TRBV28
D gene: -
clone size: few
J gene: TRBJ1-1

CDR3 protein: CASSQEGWGSNEKLFF
CDR3 DNA: TGTGCCAGCAGCCAAGAAGGTTGGGGGTCCAATGAAAAACTGTTTTTT
V gene: TRBV4-2
D gene: -
clone size: many
J gene: TRBJ1-4

CDR3 protein: CASSQDEGEGGTQYF
CDR3 DNA: TGTGCCAGCAGCCAAGACGAGGGCGAAGGAGGTACGCAGTATTTT
V gene: TRBV4-2
D gene: -
clone size: many
J gene: TRBJ2-3

CDR3 protein: CASSIPGLAGGGDEQFF
CDR3 DNA: TGTGCCAGTAGTATTCCGGGACTAGCGGGTGGGGGCGATGAGCAGTTCTTC
V gene: TRBV19
D gene: TRBD2
clone size: many
J gene: TRBJ2-1

CDR3 protein: CASNEGRRNTPQHF
CDR3 DNA: TGTGCCAGTAACGAGGGACGGAGAAATACCCCCCAGCATTTT
V gene: TRBV19
D gene: -
clone size: few
J gene: TRBJ1-5

CDR3 protein: CSVELPGQPQHF
CDR3 DNA: TGCAGCGTTGAGTTGCCCGGGCAGCCCCAGCATTTT
V gene: TRBV29-1
D gene: -
clone size: -
J gene: TRBJ1-5

CDR3 protein: CASSLGAGGVQESQYF
CDR3 DNA: TGTGCCAGCAGCTTGGGGGCAGGGGGTGTTCAAGAGTCCCAGTACTTC
V gene: TRBV5-3
D gene: TRBD1
clone size: -
J gene: TRBJ2-5

CDR3 protein: CASRTPGGPNQPQHF
CDR3 DNA: TGTGCCAGCAGGACGCCCGGGGGGCCCAATCAGCCCCAGCATTTT
V gene: TRBV28
D gene: -
clone size: many
J gene: TRBJ1-5

CDR3 protein: CASRMRGVNTEAFF
CDR3 DNA: TGTGCCAGCAGAATGAGGGGGGTGAACACTGAAGCTTTCTTT
V gene: TRBV7-8
D gene: -
clone size: many
J gene: TRBJ1-1

CDR3 protein: CASSSLGMDTQYF
CDR3 DNA: TGTGCCAGCAGCTCGCTGGGGATGGATACGCAGTATTTT
V gene: TRBV7-2
D gene: -
clone size: many
J gene: TRBJ2-3

CDR3 protein: CASSRVVDEDQYF
CDR3 DNA: TGTGCCAGCAGCCGAGTCGTTGATGAGGACCAGTACTTC
V gene: TRBV5-4
D gene: -
clone size: -
J gene: TRBJ2-5

CDR3 protein: CASSLSAGGTEAFF
CDR3 DNA: TGTGCCAGCAGTTTATCGGCAGGGGGCACTGAAGCTTTCTTT
V gene: TRBV28
D gene: TRBD1
clone size: many
J gene: TRBJ1-1

CDR3 protein: CASSLGTVNTEAFF
CDR3 DNA: TGTGCCAGCAGCTTGGGTACGGTGAACACTGAAGCTTTCTTT
V gene: TRBV5-4
D gene: -
clone size: many
J gene: TRBJ1-1

CDR3 protein: CASSLRGGAQNTEAFF
CDR3 DNA: TGTGCCAGCAGCTTAAGGGGGGGCGCCCAGAACACTGAAGCTTTCTTT
V gene: TRBV11-1
D gene: -
clone size: few
J gene: TRBJ1-1

CDR3 protein: CASNLYRQAGSYEQYF
CDR3 DNA: TGTGCCAGCAACTTATACCGACAGGCCGGGTCCTACGAGCAGTACTTC
V gene: TRBV6-1
D gene: -
clone size: many
J gene: TRBJ2-7

CDR3 protein: CASSQATRPSGSPLHF
CDR3 DNA: TGTGCCAGCAGCCAAGCTACCAGGCCTTCGGGTTCACCCCTCCACTTT
V gene: TRBV4-2
D gene: -
clone size: -
J gene: TRBJ1-6

CDR3 protein: CASILDRGDTEAFF
CDR3 DNA: TGTGCCAGCATCTTGGACAGGGGCGACACTGAAGCTTTCTTT
V gene: TRBV2
D gene: TRBD1
clone size: few
J gene: TRBJ1-1

CDR3 protein: CASSSRQESGRTSPHYEQYF
CDR3 DNA: TGTGCCAGCAGCAGTCGACAGGAAAGCGGTCGAACTTCCCCCCACTACGAGCAGTACTTC
V gene: TRBV7-9
D gene: -
clone size: -
J gene: TRBJ2-7

CDR3 protein: CASFLGTGRTEAFF
CDR3 DNA: TGTGCCAGCTTCCTCGGGACAGGGAGAACTGAAGCTTTCTTT
V gene: TRBV18
D gene: TRBD1
clone size: -
J gene: TRBJ1-1

CDR3 protein: CASSLGQGFGETQYF
CDR3 DNA: TGTGCCAGCAGCTTGGGACAGGGTTTTGGAGAGACCCAGTACTTC
V gene: TRBV7-2
D gene: TRBD1
clone size: many
J gene: TRBJ2-5

CDR3 protein: CASSFGSVIYNEQFF
CDR3 DNA: TGTGCCAGCAGCTTCGGTTCGGTGATCTACAATGAGCAGTTCTTC
V gene: TRBV11-1
D gene: -
clone size: many
J gene: TRBJ2-1

CDR3 protein: CASSLSGTSYQPQHF
CDR3 DNA: TGTGCCAGCAGCTTAAGCGGGACATCATATCAGCCCCAGCATTTT
V gene: TRBV7-2
D gene: -
clone size: many
J gene: TRBJ1-5

CDR3 protein: CSARWDLNDEQFF
CDR3 DNA: TGCAGTGCTAGATGGGACCTCAATGATGAGCAGTTCTTC
V gene: TRBV20-1
D gene: -
clone size: few
J gene: TRBJ2-1

CDR3 protein: CSARGRLAGVEQYF
CDR3 DNA: TGCAGTGCTAGAGGAAGGCTAGCGGGTGTCGAGCAGTACTTC
V gene: TRBV20-1
D gene: TRBD2
clone size: many
J gene: TRBJ2-7

CDR3 protein: CSVETGVEQYF
CDR3 DNA: TGCAGCGTTGAGACAGGGGTAGAGCAGTACTTC
V gene: TRBV29-1
D gene: TRBD1
clone size: -
J gene: TRBJ2-7

CDR3 protein: CASSPFRGMGTYEQYF
CDR3 DNA: TGTGCCAGCAGCCCGTTTAGGGGGATGGGTACCTACGAGCAGTACTTC
V gene: TRBV7-2
D gene: -
clone size: many
J gene: TRBJ2-7